The T cell receptor (beta chain) under discussion was sequenced for a study of blood T cells in healthy people across ages. The use of a sample-barcoded 5' primer and a J-beta primer mix characterized a second PCR of 7 to 11 cycles. TCRdb redid the calling of the 5' RACE reads with MiXCR, one entry per CDR3 protein. Altogether about 800,000 distinct CDR3 sequences are present, 35% to 50% being singletons, with the ten largest covering 15% to 20%. Isolation of PBMCs gave at least 7 million cells per sample. The CDR3 consists of 13 residues. The V and J ends lost 7 bases and 4 bases respectively, with 12 bases between them.

The sequenced sample consisted of blood. This TCR derives from a man older than 75 in good health. The V call is TRBV12-3 or TRBV12-4, the J call TRBJ2-3, with D unresolved. CDR3 region: CASTKLVADTQYF. CDR3 coding DNA: TGTGCCAGCACGAAGTTGGTGGCAGATACGCAGTATTTT.